This TCR beta chain was sequenced in a study of regulatory and conventional T cells in RAG deficiency. Whole-study findings and limits: Sorted Omenn CD25-high CD127-low cells may not be bona fide Tregs. Shorter CDR3s in all patient subsets; >75% Treg-Tconv overlap in Omenn. Shannon entropy was markedly lower and Simpson indices higher in RAG-deficient patients than control T-cell subsets.

Notes on this clone: Its antigen is as yet unknown.

With V trimmed by 4 bases and J by 6 bases, 4 bases remained unmatched. Looked up from germline, CDR1 is SGHRS and CDR2 is YFSETQ. The CDR3 contains 14 residues. Profiled with immunoSEQ multiplex PCR; TCRdb holds only in-frame clones, not every one. The sample has 30,000 to 40,000 clones; approximately 89% are singletons. These same data were also listed under a study on regulatory T cells. That work states: The primer mix had 52 TRBV and 13 TRBJ primers. Patient repertoires had restricted TRB V-J pairs and skewed V and J usage, most in Tregs.

This receptor was obtained from a human donor in good health. The sequencing input was CD8+ T cells sorted from blood. This chain links TRBV5-1 with TRBJ1-4; 9 nucleotides line up with TRBD1. In nucleotides, the CDR3 is TGCGCCAGCAGCCGGACAGGGGTGGATGAAAAACTGTTTTTT. Its protein is CASSRTGVDEKLFF.